The 24 T cell receptor beta chains below come from one sample, sequenced in a study of cytomegalovirus exposure and HLA in healthy donors. 13 Jbeta primers and 60 Vbeta primers were used for the PCR. Profiling relied on immunoSEQ multiplex PCR, and the TCRdb table lists in-frame clones only, not all of them. The data show 95,000 to 150,000 clones, roughly 65% seen once. What was sequenced was PBMCs. These TCRs come from a man aged 40-50 years in good health and CMV-seropositive.

The chain uses TRBV4-2 and TRBJ2-7; 8 bases agree with TRBD2. CDR3 length: 16 amino acids. From germline, CDR1 is LGHNA and CDR2 YNFKEQ. V lost 1 base, J lost 4 bases, and 9 bases stayed unmatched. CDR3 nucleotide sequence: TGTGCCAGCAGCCAAGCCTCAGGGAGCGGGGGTTACGAGCAGTACTTC. It yields the protein CASSQASGSGGYEQYF.

This clone appeared a single time. This rearrangement joins TRBV5-6 to TRBJ1-2; the D is unclear. The V gene lost 0 bases and the J gene lost 7 bases, with 19 bases spanning the gap. This CDR3 region has 16 residues. Germline-derived CDR1 and CDR2 are SGHDT and YYEEEE. The CDR3: CASSLVRDILPTGYTF. For the CDR3, the DNA is TGTGCCAGCAGCTTGGTTCGGGATATCCTCCCCACTGGCTACACCTTC.

The chain has TRBV7-2 and TRBJ2-7, with a possible D match to TRBD2 (5 bases). V lost 6 bases and J 0 bases, leaving 15 bases between the germline ends. This CDR3 has 15 amino acids. Germline V lookup: CDR1 SGHTA, CDR2 FQGNSA. Here the CDR3 reads CASSLGPGGSYEQYF. CDR3 sequence (DNA): TGTGCCAGCAGTCTAGGACCTGGAGGCTCCTACGAGCAGTACTTC.

This chain links TRBV10-3 with TRBJ2-7; TRBD1 might be the D (6 bases). The ends were cut back, 6 bases at V and 3 bases at J, with 18 bases in the middle. This CDR3 is built from 15 residues. Germline CDR1 ENHRY, CDR2 SYGVKD. The chain's CDR3 is CAISPMGTYDYEQYF. The CDR3 DNA reads as TGTGCCATCAGCCCGATGGGGACATACGACTACGAGCAGTACTTC.

The gene calls are TRBV9 and TRBJ2-3; possible D gene TRBD2, 6 bases. Germline V gives CDR1 SGDLS, CDR2 YYNGEE. The V end lost 3 bases, the J end lost 4 bases, and 12 bases lay between the germline ends. The CDR3 extends over 14 amino acids. The CDR3 DNA follows: TGTGCCAGCAGCGCCATCCGGGACTCAGATACGCAGTATTTT. It yields the protein CASSAIRDSDTQYF.

The chain has TRBV5-1 and TRBJ2-5; D unresolved. Trimming removed 7 bases at V and 2 bases at J, with 12 bases between. The CDR3 runs 13 residues. The germline V gene has CDR1 SGHRS and CDR2 YFSETQ. CDR3 sequence (DNA): TGCGCCAGCTTTCCGGGTCCTCAAGAGACCCAGTACTTC. Protein sequence: CASFPGPQETQYF.

The sample holds a few counts of this clone. The CDR3 DNA reads as TGTGCCAGCAGCCTTCGGTCCCGGGACAGGATCCGAGACGGCTACACCTTC. Amino acid sequence: CASSLRSRDRIRDGYTF. The rearrangement uses TRBV7-2 and TRBJ1-2, with 8 positions matching TRBD1. There are 17 residues in the CDR3. V shed 5 bases and J 8 bases; nucleotides not matched to a gene: 19. Germline CDR1 reads SGHTA; CDR2 reads FQGNSA. The complete variable domain, with remaining parts taken from reference TRBV7-2 and TRBJ1-2, reads GAGVSQSPSNKVTEKGKDVELRCDPISGHTALYWYRQSLGQGLEFLIYFQGNSAPDKSGLPSDRFSAERTGGSVSTLTIQRTQQEDSAVYLCASSLRSRDRIRDGYTFGSGTRLTVV.

This chain uses TRBV27 with TRBJ2-3; possibly TRBD1 for D (6 bases). The CDR3 sequence is 18 residues long. V lost 2 bases to trimming and J lost 2 bases, with 20 bases between them. Germline V CDR1 and CDR2: MNHEY, SMNVEV (reference sequence). The CDR3: CASSLLTGPLRSTDTQYF. The CDR3 DNA reads TGTGCCAGCAGTTTACTAACAGGGCCACTCCGGTCCACAGATACGCAGTATTTT.

The rearrangement uses TRBV29-1 and TRBJ1-2; maybe TRBD1 (6 bases). The CDR3 loop spans 12 amino acids. The V end was cut by 8 bases, the J end by 4 bases, with 14 bases between. The V gene's germline CDR1 is SQVTM and CDR2 ANQGSEA. CDR3 protein: CSTSDSLYGYTF. In nucleotides, the CDR3 is TGCAGCACGTCGGACAGCCTCTATGGCTACACCTTC. The complete variable domain, with remaining parts taken from reference TRBV29-1 and TRBJ1-2, reads SAVISQKPSRDICQRGTSLTIQCQVDSQVTMMFWYRQQPGQSLTLIATANQGSEATYESGFVIDKFPISRPNLTFSTLTVSNMSPEDSSIYLCSTSDSLYGYTFGSGTRLTVV.

This clone was detected a few times. The rearrangement links TRBV4-2 to TRBJ2-5; D possibly corresponds to TRBD1 (5 bases). V gave up 0 bases and J gave up 5 bases, with 13 bases separating them. The CDR3 has 15 amino acids. Germline loops: CDR1 LGHNA, CDR2 YNFKEQ. The CDR3 loop is CASSQDDQGTETQYF. The CDR3 DNA is TGTGCCAGCAGCCAAGATGACCAGGGAACGGAGACCCAGTACTTC.

CDR3 in DNA: TGCGCCAGCAGCTCGGACAGAGGGAACACCGGGGAGCTGTTTTTT. Protein: CASSSDRGNTGELFF. The chain couples TRBV5-1 to TRBJ2-2; a weak D match, TRBD1 (6 bases). In germline, CDR1 is SGHRS, CDR2 YFSETQ. V gave up 3 bases and J gave up 1 base, with 10 bases separating them. This CDR3 is built from 15 residues.

This rearrangement joins TRBV5-4 to TRBJ2-2; TRBD1 is a possible D gene (7 bases). The CDR3 is made up of 16 amino acids. The V end lost 4 bases, the J end lost 6 bases, and 19 bases lay between the germline ends. CDR1 SGHNT and CDR2 YYREEE come from the germline V gene (reference sequence). This CDR3 reads CASSPPGTRGAGELFF. Written as DNA, the CDR3 is TGTGCCAGCAGCCCTCCCGGGACCAGGGGGGCCGGGGAGCTGTTTTTT.

The chain recombines TRBV9 with TRBJ2-7; TRBD2 agrees at 7 bases. Germline V lookup: CDR1 SGDLS, CDR2 YYNGEE. The CDR3 covers 15 residues. V trimming: 0 bases; J trimming: 5 bases; junction bases outside the gene matches: 8. CDR3 amino acids: CASSVGPRGSDEQYF. In nucleotides, the CDR3 is TGTGCCAGCAGCGTAGGACCGCGGGGGTCCGACGAGCAGTACTTC. The full variable domain, rest sourced from reference TRBV9 and TRBJ2-7, is DSGVTQTPKHLITATGQRVTLRCSPRSGDLSVYWYQQSLDQGLQFLIQYYNGEERAKGNILERFSAQQFPDLHSELNLSSLELGDSALYFCASSVGPRGSDEQYFGPGTRLTVT.

V usage is TRBV5-4 and J usage is TRBJ2-1, with 10 bases lining up with TRBD2. Trimming cost V 0 bases and J 8 bases; bases outside gene matches: 5. From germline, CDR1 is SGHNT and CDR2 YYREEE (reference sequence). The CDR3 runs 15 residues. CDR3: CASSLAGLALHEQFF. The CDR3, as DNA: TGTGCCAGCAGCTTGGCGGGACTAGCGTTACATGAGCAGTTCTTC.

The chain joins TRBV19 to TRBJ1-5; TRBD1 aligns across 8 bases. In germline, CDR1 is LNHDA, CDR2 SQIVND (reference sequence). V shed 6 bases and J 6 bases; nucleotides not matched to a gene: 4. The CDR3 has 13 amino acids. The CDR3 region is CASSGQGTQPQHF. For the CDR3, the DNA is TGTGCCAGTAGCGGACAGGGAACTCAGCCCCAGCATTTT.

In this sample, this clone turned up a few times. The chain recombines TRBV5-1 with TRBJ2-7; 9 bases are shared with TRBD1. CDR3 length equals 17 residues. Losses at the gene ends were 1 base for V and 3 bases for J; bases not matched to a gene: 11. Germline lookup yields CDR1 SGHRS and CDR2 YFSETQ. CDR3 bases: TGCGCCAGCAGCTTGATCCCACCGGGACAGGGTCACTACGAGCAGTACTTC. This sequence encodes CASSLIPPGQGHYEQYF.

This rearrangement joins TRBV27 to TRBJ2-1; 10 nucleotides agree with TRBD2. The V and J ends lost 3 bases and 7 bases, in that order; junction bases with no gene match: 9. The CDR3 spans 16 residues. Germline CDR1 MNHEY, CDR2 SMNVEV (reference sequence). This chain's CDR3 is CASSLLASSGGNEQFF. CDR3 coding DNA: TGTGCCAGCAGTTTGTTGGCCTCTAGCGGGGGAAATGAGCAGTTCTTC.

This sequence joins TRBV25-1 and TRBJ2-3; D gene ambiguous. Trimming removed 4 bases at V and 3 bases at J, with 5 bases between. From germline, CDR1 is MGHDK and CDR2 SYGVNS. The CDR3 extends over 12 amino acids. CDR3 nucleotides: TGTGCCAGCAGTGCCGGTACAGATACGCAGTATTTT. Its translation is CASSAGTDTQYF. Full variable domain (missing parts from reference TRBV25-1 and TRBJ2-3): EADIYQTPRYLVIGTGKKITLECSQTMGHDKMYWYQQDPGMELHLIHYSYGVNSTEKGDLSSESTVSRIRTEHFPLTLESARPSHTSQYLCASSAGTDTQYFGPGTRLTVL.

The V and J genes are TRBV7-9 and TRBJ2-2; D is unresolved. V was cut by 5 bases and J by 4 bases, with 5 bases left in between. The V gene's germline CDR1 is SEHNR and CDR2 FQNEAQ (reference sequence). The CDR3 is 12 amino acids. DNA of the CDR3: TGTGCCAGCAGCCTCGGCACCGGGGAGCTGTTTTTT. Translation gives CASSLGTGELFF.

The rearrangement uses TRBV6-6 and TRBJ1-6, with D unresolved. V lost 10 bases and J lost 7, with 11 bases in between. Germline CDR1 is MNHNY and CDR2 is SVGAGI (reference sequence). The CDR3 spans 12 residues. The CDR3 spells CATWMRNSPLHF. The CDR3 nucleotides read TGTGCCACCTGGATGAGGAATTCACCCCTCCACTTT.

This sequence joins TRBV5-4 and TRBJ1-2; D gene uncertain. CDR3 length equals 14 residues. Trimming cost V 0 bases and J 0 bases, with 6 bases left between them. The V gene's germline CDR1 is SGHNT and CDR2 YYREEE (reference sequence). The CDR3 coding sequence is TGTGCCAGCAGCTTGGGCCAGGCTAACTATGGCTACACCTTC. Translation: CASSLGQANYGYTF.

This chain uses TRBV5-1 with TRBJ2-5, with 10 bases identical to TRBD2. The germline gives CDR1 SGHRS, CDR2 YFSETQ. The CDR3 length is 14 residues. With 1 base clipped from V and 4 bases from J, the junction kept 1 base outside the gene matches. CDR3 residues: CASSLRLAGETQYF. CDR3 DNA: TGCGCCAGCAGCTTGCGACTAGCGGGAGAGACCCAGTACTTC.

The chain couples TRBV10-2 to TRBJ1-2, with D possibly matching TRBD1 (6 bases). V lost 3 bases and J 0 bases, leaving 14 bases between the germline ends. This CDR3 has 16 residues. Germline CDR1 WSHSY, CDR2 SAAADI. CDR3 region: CASSDLWTDTNYGYTF. In nucleotides, the CDR3 is TGCGCCAGCAGTGACCTTTGGACAGATACTAACTATGGCTACACCTTC.

As to this clone: One end of the junction varies from germline; a read error may be responsible. CDR3 in DNA: TGTGCCAGCGGCTTAGGGTCGGGGACTGAAGCTTTCTTT. Residues: CASGLGSGTEAFF. The V and J genes are TRBV7-9 and TRBJ1-1; no firm D call. Germline V gene lookup returns CDR1 SEHNR and CDR2 FQNEAQ (reference sequence). This CDR3 contains 13 residues.